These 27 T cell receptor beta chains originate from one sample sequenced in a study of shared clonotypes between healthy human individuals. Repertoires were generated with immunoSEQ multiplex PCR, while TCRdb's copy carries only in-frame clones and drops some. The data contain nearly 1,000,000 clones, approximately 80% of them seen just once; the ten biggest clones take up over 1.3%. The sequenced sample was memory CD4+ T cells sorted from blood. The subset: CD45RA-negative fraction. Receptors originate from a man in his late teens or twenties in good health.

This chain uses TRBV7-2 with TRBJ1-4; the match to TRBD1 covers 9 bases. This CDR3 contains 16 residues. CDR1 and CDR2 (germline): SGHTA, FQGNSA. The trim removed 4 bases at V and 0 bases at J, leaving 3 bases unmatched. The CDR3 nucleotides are TGTGCCAGCAGCTCGAGACAGGGGGCAACTAATGAAAAACTGTTTTTT. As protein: CASSSRQGATNEKLFF.

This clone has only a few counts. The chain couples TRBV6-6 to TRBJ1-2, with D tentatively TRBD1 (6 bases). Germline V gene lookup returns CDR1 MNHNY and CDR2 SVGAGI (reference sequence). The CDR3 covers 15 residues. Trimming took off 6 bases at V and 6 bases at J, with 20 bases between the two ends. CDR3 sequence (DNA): TGTGCCAGCAGCTCCCCGGGACGGACAGTTGATGGCTACACCTTC. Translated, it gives CASSSPGRTVDGYTF.

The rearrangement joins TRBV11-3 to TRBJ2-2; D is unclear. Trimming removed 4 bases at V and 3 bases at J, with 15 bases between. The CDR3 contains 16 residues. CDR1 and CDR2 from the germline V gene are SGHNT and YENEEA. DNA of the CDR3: TGTGCCAGCAGCTCCCGAGTAGGATGGGACACCGGGGAGCTGTTTTTT. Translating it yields CASSSRVGWDTGELFF.

The CDR3 sequence is CASRTPPTYGYTF. In DNA, the CDR3 is TGTGCCAGCAGGACTCCCCCGACTTATGGCTACACCTTC. The rearrangement uses TRBV28 and TRBJ1-2; no definite D call. The CDR3 contains 13 residues. V lost 6 bases and J lost 5, with 13 bases in between. Looked up from germline, CDR1 is MDHEN and CDR2 is SYDVKM.

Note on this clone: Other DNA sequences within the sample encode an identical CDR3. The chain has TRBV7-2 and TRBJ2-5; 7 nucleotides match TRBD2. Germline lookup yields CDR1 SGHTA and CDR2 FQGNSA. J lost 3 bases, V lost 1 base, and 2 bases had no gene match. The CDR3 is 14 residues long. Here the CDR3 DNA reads TGTGCCAGCAGCTTAGGCGGGAGTAAAGAGACCCAGTACTTC. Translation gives CASSLGGSKETQYF.

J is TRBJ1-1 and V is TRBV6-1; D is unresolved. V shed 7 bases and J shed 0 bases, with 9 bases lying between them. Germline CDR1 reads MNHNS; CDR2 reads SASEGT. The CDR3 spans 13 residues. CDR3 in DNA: TGTGCCAGCATTAACGGAATGAACACTGAAGCTTTCTTT. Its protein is CASINGMNTEAFF.

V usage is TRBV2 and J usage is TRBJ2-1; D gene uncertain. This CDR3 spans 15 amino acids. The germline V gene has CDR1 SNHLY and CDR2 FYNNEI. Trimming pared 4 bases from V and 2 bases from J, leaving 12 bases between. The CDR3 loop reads CASSGGPQTYNEQFF. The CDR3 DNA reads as TGTGCCAGCAGTGGAGGACCCCAGACCTACAATGAGCAGTTCTTC.

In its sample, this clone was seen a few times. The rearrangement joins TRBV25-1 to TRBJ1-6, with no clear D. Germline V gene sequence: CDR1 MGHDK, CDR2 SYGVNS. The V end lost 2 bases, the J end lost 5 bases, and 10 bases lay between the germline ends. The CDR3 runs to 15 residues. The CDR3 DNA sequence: TGTGCCAGCAGTGAACCCGGACCGAATAATTCACCCCTCCACTTT. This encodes CASSEPGPNNSPLHF. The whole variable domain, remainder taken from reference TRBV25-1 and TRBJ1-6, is EADIYQTPRYLVIGTGKKITLECSQTMGHDKMYWYQQDPGMELHLIHYSYGVNSTEKGDLSSESTVSRIRTEHFPLTLESARPSHTSQYLCASSEPGPNNSPLHFGNGTRLTVT.

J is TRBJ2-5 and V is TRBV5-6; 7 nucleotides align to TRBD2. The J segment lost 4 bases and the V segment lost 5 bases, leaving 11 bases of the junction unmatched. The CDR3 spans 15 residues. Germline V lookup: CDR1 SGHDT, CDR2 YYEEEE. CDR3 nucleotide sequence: TGTGCCAGCAGGGTCCGACTAGCAGGTGTAGAGACCCAGTACTTC. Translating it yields CASRVRLAGVETQYF.

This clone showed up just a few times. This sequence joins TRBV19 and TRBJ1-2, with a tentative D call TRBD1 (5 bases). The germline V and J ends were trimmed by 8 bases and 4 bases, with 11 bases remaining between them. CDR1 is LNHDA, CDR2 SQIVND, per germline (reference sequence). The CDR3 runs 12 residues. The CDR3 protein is CASSDTFYGYTF. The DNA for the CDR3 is TGTGCCAGTTCGGACACTTTCTATGGCTACACCTTC.

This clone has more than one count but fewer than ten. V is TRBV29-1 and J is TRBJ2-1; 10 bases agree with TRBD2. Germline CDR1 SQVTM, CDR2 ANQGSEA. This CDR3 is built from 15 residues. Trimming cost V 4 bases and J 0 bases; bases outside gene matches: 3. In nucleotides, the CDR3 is TGCAGCGTTGGATCTAGCGGGAGCTCCTACAATGAGCAGTTCTTC. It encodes CSVGSSGSSYNEQFF.

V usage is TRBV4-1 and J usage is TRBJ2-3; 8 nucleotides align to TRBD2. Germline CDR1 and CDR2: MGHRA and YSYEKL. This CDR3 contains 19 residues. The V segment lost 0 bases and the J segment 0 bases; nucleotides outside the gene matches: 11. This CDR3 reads CASSQETGGGGLSTDTQYF. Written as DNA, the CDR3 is TGCGCCAGCAGCCAAGAGACCGGGGGCGGGGGGCTTAGCACAGATACGCAGTATTTT.

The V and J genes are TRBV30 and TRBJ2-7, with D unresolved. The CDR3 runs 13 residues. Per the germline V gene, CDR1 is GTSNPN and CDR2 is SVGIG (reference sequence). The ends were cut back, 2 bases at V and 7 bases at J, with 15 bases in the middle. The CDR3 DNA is TGTGCCTGGAGTCAAAGGCCGACTTCGGAGCAGTACTTC. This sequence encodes CAWSQRPTSEQYF.

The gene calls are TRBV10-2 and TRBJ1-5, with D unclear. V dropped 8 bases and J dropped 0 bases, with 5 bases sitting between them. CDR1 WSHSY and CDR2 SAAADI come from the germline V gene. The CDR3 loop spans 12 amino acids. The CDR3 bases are TGCGCCAGCCGAGGTAGCAATCAGCCCCAGCATTTT. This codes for CASRGSNQPQHF.

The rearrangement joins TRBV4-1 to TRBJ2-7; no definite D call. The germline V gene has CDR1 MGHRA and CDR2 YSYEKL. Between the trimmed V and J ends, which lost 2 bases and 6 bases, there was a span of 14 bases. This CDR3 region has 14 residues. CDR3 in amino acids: CASSQLPEMGEQYF. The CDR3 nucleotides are TGCGCCAGCAGCCAATTGCCGGAGATGGGCGAGCAGTACTTC.

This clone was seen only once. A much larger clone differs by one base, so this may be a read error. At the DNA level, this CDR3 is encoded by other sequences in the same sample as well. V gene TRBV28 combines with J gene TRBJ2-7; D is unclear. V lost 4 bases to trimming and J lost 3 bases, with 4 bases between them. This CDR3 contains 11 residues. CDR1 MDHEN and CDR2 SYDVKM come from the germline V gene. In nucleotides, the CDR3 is TGTGCCAGCAGTTCCCGCTACGAGCAGTACTTC. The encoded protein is CASSSRYEQYF.

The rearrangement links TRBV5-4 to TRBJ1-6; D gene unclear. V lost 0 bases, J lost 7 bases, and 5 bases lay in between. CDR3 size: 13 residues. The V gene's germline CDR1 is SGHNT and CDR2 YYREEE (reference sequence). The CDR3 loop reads CASSLGANSPLHF. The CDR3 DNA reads TGTGCCAGCAGCTTGGGGGCCAATTCACCCCTCCACTTT.

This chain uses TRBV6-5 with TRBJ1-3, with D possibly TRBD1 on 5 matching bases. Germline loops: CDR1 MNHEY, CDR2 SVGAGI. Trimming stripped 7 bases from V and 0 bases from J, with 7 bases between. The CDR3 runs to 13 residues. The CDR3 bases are TGTGCCAGCAAGACAGCCTCTGGAAACACCATATATTTT. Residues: CASKTASGNTIYF.

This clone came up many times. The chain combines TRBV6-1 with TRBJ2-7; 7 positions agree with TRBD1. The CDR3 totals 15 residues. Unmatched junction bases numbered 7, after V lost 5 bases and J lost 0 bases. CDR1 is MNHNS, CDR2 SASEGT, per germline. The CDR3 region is CASSKQGFGSYEQYF. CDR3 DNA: TGTGCCAGCAGTAAACAGGGGTTCGGCTCCTACGAGCAGTACTTC.

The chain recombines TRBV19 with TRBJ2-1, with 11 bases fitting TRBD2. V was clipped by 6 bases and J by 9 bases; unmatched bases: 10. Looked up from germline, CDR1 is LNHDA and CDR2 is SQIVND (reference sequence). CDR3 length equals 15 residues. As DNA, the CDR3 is TGTGCCAGTAGCGATAGAGGACTAGCGGGTGTTGAGCAGTTCTTC. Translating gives CASSDRGLAGVEQFF. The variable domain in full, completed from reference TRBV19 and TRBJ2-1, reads DGGITQSPKYLFRKEGQNVTLSCEQNLNHDAMYWYRQDPGQGLRLIYYSQIVNDFQKGDIAEGYSVSREKKESFPLTVTSAQKNPTAFYLCASSDRGLAGVEQFFGPGTRLTVL.

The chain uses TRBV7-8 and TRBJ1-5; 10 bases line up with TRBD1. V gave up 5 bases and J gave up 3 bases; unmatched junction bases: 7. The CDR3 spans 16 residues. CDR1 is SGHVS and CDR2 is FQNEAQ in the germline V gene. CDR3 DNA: TGTGCCAGCAGCCCCGGGGGGACAGGGGTCAATCAGCCCCAGCATTTT. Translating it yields CASSPGGTGVNQPQHF.

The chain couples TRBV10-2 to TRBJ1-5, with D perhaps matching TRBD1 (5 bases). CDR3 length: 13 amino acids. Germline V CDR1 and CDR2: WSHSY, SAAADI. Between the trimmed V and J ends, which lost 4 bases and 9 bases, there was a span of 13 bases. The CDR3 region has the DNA TGCGCCAGCAGTGGGGCCATGGGGGGGCCCCAGCATTTT. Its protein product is CASSGAMGGPQHF.

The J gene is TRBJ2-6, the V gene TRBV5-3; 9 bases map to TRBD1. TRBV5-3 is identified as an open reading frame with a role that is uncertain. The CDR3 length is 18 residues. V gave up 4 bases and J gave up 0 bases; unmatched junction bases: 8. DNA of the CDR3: TGTGCCAGAAGCCACGGACAGGGGCGCTTCTCTGGGGCCAACGTCCTGACTTTC. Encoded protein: CARSHGQGRFSGANVLTF.

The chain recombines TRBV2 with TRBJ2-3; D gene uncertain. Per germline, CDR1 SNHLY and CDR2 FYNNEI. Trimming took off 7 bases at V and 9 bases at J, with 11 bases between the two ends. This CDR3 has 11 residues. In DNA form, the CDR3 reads TGTGCCAGCACTCAATCCCAAACGCAGTATTTT. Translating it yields CASTQSQTQYF. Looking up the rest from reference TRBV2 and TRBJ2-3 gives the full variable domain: EPEVTQTPSHQVTQMGQEVILRCVPISNHLYFYWYRQILGQKVEFLVSFYNNEISEKSEIFDDQFSVERPDGSNFTLKIRSTKLEDSAMYFCASTQSQTQYFGPGTRLTVL.

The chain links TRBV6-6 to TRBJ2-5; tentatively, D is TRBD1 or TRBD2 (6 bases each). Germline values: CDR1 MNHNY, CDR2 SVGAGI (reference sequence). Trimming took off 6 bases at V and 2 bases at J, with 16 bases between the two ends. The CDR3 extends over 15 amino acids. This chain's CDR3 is CASSQGGQGQETQYF. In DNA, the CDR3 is TGTGCCAGCAGCCAAGGGGGGCAGGGGCAAGAGACCCAGTACTTC.

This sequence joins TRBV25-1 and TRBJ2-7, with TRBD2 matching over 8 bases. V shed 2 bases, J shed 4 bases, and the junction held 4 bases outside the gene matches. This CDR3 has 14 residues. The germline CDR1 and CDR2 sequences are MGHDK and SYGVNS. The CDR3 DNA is TGTGCCAGCAGTGAACCGGGACTAGGGTACGAGCAGTACTTC. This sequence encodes CASSEPGLGYEQYF.

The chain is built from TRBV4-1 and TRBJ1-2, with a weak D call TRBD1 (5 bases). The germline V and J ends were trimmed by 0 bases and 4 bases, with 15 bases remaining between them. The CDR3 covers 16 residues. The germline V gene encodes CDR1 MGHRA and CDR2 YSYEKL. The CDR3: CASSQEGEGFSYGYTF. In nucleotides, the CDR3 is TGCGCCAGCAGCCAAGAAGGCGAGGGGTTCAGCTATGGCTACACCTTC.